This TCR beta chain was found in a study of CD8 T cells in Susac syndrome. Negative isolation yielded CD4+ and CD8+ T cells, and FACS enriched TEMRA cells. An input of roughly 0.45 to 1 ug of RNA was subjected to reverse transcription using random hexamers. The method of amplification for TCR beta CDR3 was immunoSEQ multiplex PCR, covering 54 Vbeta and 13 Jbeta. TCRdb passed the immunoSEQ multiplex PCR reads through MiXCR, listing each CDR3 protein once. The sample has around 280,000 distinct CDR3 sequences; just over 90% are singletons. This TCR came from a human donor with multiple sclerosis. The sample taken for sequencing was CD4+ T cells from PBMCs.

The CDR3 bases are TGCGCCAGCAGAATAGGGGAACAGGGCAGCTCTGGGGCCAACGTCCTGACTTTC. Encoded protein: CASRIGEQGSSGANVLTF. This rearrangement joins TRBV4-1 to TRBJ2-6, with a weak D call TRBD1 (6 bases). Trimming cost V 6 bases and J 0 bases, with 18 bases left between them. Germline-derived CDR1 and CDR2 are MGHRA and YSYEKL. This CDR3 comprises 18 residues.